These T cell receptor beta chains were read from a single sample in a study of T-cell reconstitution after alpha-beta-depleted transplantation in children. Via MiXCR, TCRdb re-called the PCR reads, giving one row per CDR3 protein. In the table there are about 540,000 distinct CDR3 sequences, roughly a quarter of which are singletons. The source was PBMCs, collected before TCRalphabeta/CD19-depleted stem cell transplant. These TCRs come from a boy under two years old with Wiskott-Aldrich syndrome, due to receive a stem cell transplant. CDR3s include the opening cysteine and the closing phenylalanine or tryptophan. The D gene is left open where the match is weak. The size field is filled for only some rows; it gives once, few, many or a size class.

D	V	J	size	CDR3	DNA
TRBD2	TRBV10-3	TRBJ2-3	few	CAIRESGRTDTQYF	TGTGCCATCAGGGAGAGCGGGAGAACAGATACGCAGTATTTT
TRBD1	TRBV10-3	TRBJ1-1	NA	CAASRQGANTEAFF	TGTGCCGCCTCCCGACAGGGGGCCAACACTGAAGCTTTCTTT
TRBD1	TRBV20-1	TRBJ2-7	few	CSAREARDRVGEQYF	TGCAGTGCTAGAGAGGCCCGGGACAGGGTTGGGGAGCAGTACTTC
NA	TRBV20-1	TRBJ2-7	NA	CSADSTRHYF	TGCAGTGCCGACTCGACCCGGCACTACTTC
NA	TRBV5-6	TRBJ2-5	NA	CASSPLTQETQYF	TGTGCCAGCAGCCCCCTCACCCAAGAGACCCAGTACTTC
NA	TRBV10-3	TRBJ1-1	once	CAKARNTEAFF	TGTGCCAAAGCAAGGAACACTGAAGCTTTCTTT
TRBD2	TRBV20-1	TRBJ2-3	once	CSATIFGASGGDTQYF	TGCAGTGCTACTATCTTCGGGGCTAGCGGGGGAGATACGCAGTATTTT
NA	TRBV5-1	TRBJ2-2	NA	CASSLAGFGELFF	TGCGCCAGCAGCTTGGCGGGGTTCGGGGAGCTGTTTTTT
NA	TRBV29-1	TRBJ2-6	NA	CSVGHEADYSGANVLTF	TGCAGCGTTGGTCATGAGGCCGACTACTCTGGGGCCAACGTCCTGACTTTC
NA	TRBV5-1	TRBJ2-5	NA	CASCTGLYQETQYF	TGCGCCAGCTGCACAGGCCTGTACCAAGAGACCCAGTACTTC
NA	TRBV28	TRBJ1-5	NA	CASSPRTVALVRQPQHF	TGTGCCAGCAGTCCGCGGACAGTCGCTCTCGTTAGGCAGCCCCAGCATTTT